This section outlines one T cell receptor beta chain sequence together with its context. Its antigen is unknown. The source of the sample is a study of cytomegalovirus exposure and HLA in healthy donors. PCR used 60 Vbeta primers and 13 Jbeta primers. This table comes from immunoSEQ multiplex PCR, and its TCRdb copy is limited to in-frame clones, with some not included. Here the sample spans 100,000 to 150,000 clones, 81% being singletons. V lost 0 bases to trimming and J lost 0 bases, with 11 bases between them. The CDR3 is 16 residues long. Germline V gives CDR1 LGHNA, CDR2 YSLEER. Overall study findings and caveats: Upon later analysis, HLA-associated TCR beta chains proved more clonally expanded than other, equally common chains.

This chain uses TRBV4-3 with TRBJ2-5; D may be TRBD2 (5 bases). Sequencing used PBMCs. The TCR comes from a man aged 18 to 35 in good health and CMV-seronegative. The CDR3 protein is CASSQDFPGNQETQYF. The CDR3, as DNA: TGCGCCAGCAGCCAAGACTTCCCGGGAAACCAAGAGACCCAGTACTTC.